The 30 T cell receptor beta chains below were found in one sample sequenced in a study of blood T cell repertoires in COVID-19. Assay used: immunoSEQ multiplex PCR; TCRdb lists only in-frame clones, some missing. The sample includes over 250,000 clones, roughly 90% of them seen just once. Sequencing was performed on PBMCs or T cells enriched from blood (not recorded which). These receptors were collected from a woman aged 55 to 70 who had recovered from COVID-19.

This chain connects TRBV28 to TRBJ2-1, with TRBD2 matching over 9 bases. Germline loops: CDR1 MDHEN, CDR2 SYDVKM. Unmatched junction bases numbered 5, after V lost 4 bases and J lost 4 bases. The CDR3 has 15 residues. The CDR3 sequence is CASSSGGGGYNEQFF. DNA of the CDR3: TGTGCCAGCAGTTCTGGCGGGGGGGGATACAATGAGCAGTTCTTC.

The V call is TRBV9, the J call TRBJ1-2; D gene uncertain. Germline values: CDR1 SGDLS, CDR2 YYNGEE. Trimming removed 3 bases at V and 2 bases at J, with 17 bases between. The CDR3 extends over 16 amino acids. The CDR3 is CASSEKFGPANYGYTF. As DNA, the CDR3 is TGTGCCAGCAGCGAAAAATTTGGGCCCGCCAACTATGGCTACACCTTC.

The J gene is TRBJ2-5, the V gene TRBV11-2; 7 bases map to TRBD2. CDR3 length: 15 residues. V lost 5 bases to trimming and J lost 2 bases; unmatched junction nucleotides: 8. Germline V gene data show CDR1 as SGHAT and CDR2 as FQNNGV. CDR3: CASSPLGGGQETQYF. The CDR3 DNA reads TGTGCCAGCAGCCCGTTGGGCGGGGGACAAGAGACCCAGTACTTC.

On this clone: Given the absence of the conserved phenylalanine or tryptophan at the CDR3 end, a read error is likely. No DNA is shown, since the ends of the CDR3 on it are uncertain; the CDR3 is the one TCRdb lists. The chain carries TRBV19 and TRBJ1-1; the DNA was not used to check the table's D call, TRBD1. Germline V gives CDR1 LNHDA, CDR2 SQIVND (reference sequence). The CDR3 has 11 amino acids, counting both end residues. The chain's CDR3 is CASSIGTGLTV.

The chain carries TRBV4-2 and TRBJ1-5; TRBD1 is a possible D gene (5 bases). V was shortened by 3 bases and J by 4 bases, with 10 bases between the two germline ends. The CDR3 is 14 amino acids. In germline, CDR1 is LGHNA, CDR2 YNFKEQ. In DNA form, the CDR3 reads TGTGCCAGCAGCCAGAGCGGGGGGAATCAGCCCCAGCATTTT. Translated: CASSQSGGNQPQHF.

The V call is TRBV18, the J call TRBJ1-6, with 10 bases lining up with TRBD1. Germline V CDR1 and CDR2: KGHSH, LQKENI. The CDR3 runs to 15 residues. V shed 4 bases and J 9 bases; nucleotides not matched to a gene: 6. The CDR3 DNA reads TGTGCCAGCTCACTCGGGACAGGGGTGGGTTCACCCCTCCACTTT. It encodes CASSLGTGVGSPLHF. Supplemented by reference TRBV18 and TRBJ1-6, the full variable domain reads NAGVMQNPRHLVRRRGQEARLRCSPMKGHSHVYWYRQLPEEGLKFMVYLQKENIIDESGMPKERFSAEFPKEGPSILRIQQVVRGDSAAYFCASSLGTGVGSPLHFGNGTRLTVT.

The V call is TRBV7-2, the J call TRBJ2-3, with 8 bases aligning to TRBD2. Germline CDR1 SGHTA, CDR2 FQGNSA. Trimming at V came to 5 bases and at J to 4 bases, leaving 8 bases not matched to a gene. This CDR3 has 15 amino acids. CDR3 sequence: CASSPPGGGADTQYF. The CDR3 DNA reads TGTGCCAGCAGCCCCCCCGGGGGGGGCGCAGATACGCAGTATTTT.

This rearrangement joins TRBV13 to TRBJ1-4; 7 bases map to TRBD1. The ends lost 2 bases at V and 6 bases at J; junction bases unmatched: 6. The V gene's germline CDR1 is PRHDT and CDR2 FYEKMQ (reference sequence). The length of the CDR3 is 15 residues. The CDR3 DNA reads TGTGCCAGCAGCTTACGATGGGACAGCGATGAAAAACTGTTTTTT. Translation gives CASSLRWDSDEKLFF. Complete variable domain (other parts from reference TRBV13 and TRBJ1-4): AAGVIQSPRHLIKEKRETATLKCYPIPRHDTVYWYQQGPGQDPQFLISFYEKMQSDKGSIPDRFSAQQFSDYHSELNMSSLELGDSALYFCASSLRWDSDEKLFFGSGTQLSVL.

The chain employs TRBV5-1 and TRBJ2-3; TRBD1 agrees at 7 bases. CDR3 size: 14 residues. V was pared by 4 bases and J by 3 bases, with 5 bases of the junction left unmatched. CDR1 is SGHRS and CDR2 is YFSETQ in the germline V gene. DNA for the CDR3: TGCGCCAGCAGCGGACAGACAGGGACAGATACGCAGTATTTT. As protein: CASSGQTGTDTQYF. The full variable domain, in which reference TRBV5-1 and TRBJ2-3 provide the parts outside the CDR3, is KAGVTQTPRYLIKTRGQQVTLSCSPISGHRSVSWYQQTPGQGLQFLFEYFSETQRNKGNFPGRFSGRQFSNSRSEMNVSTLELGDSALYLCASSGQTGTDTQYFGPGTRLTVL.

The chain carries TRBV30 and TRBJ1-4; 8 nucleotides match TRBD1. The length of the CDR3 is 13 residues. V lost 1 base to trimming and J lost 7 bases; unmatched junction nucleotides: 2. Per the germline V gene, CDR1 is GTSNPN and CDR2 is SVGIG (reference sequence). The CDR3 region is CAWSAGTGEKLFF. CDR3 sequence (DNA): TGTGCCTGGAGTGCCGGGACAGGTGAAAAACTGTTTTTT. The full variable domain, in which reference TRBV30 and TRBJ1-4 provide the parts outside the CDR3, is SQTIHQWPATLVQPVGSPLSLECTVEGTSNPNLYWYRQAAGRGLQLLFYSVGIGQISSEVPQNLSASRPQDRQFILSSKKLLLSDSGFYLCAWSAGTGEKLFFGSGTQLSVL.

The chain combines TRBV5-1 with TRBJ2-7; 8 bases map to TRBD2. The CDR3 totals 14 residues. CDR1 SGHRS and CDR2 YFSETQ come from the germline V gene. With V trimmed by 0 bases and J by 2 bases, 1 base remained unmatched. CDR3 amino acids: CASSLVGRAYEQYF. The CDR3 bases are TGCGCCAGCAGCTTGGTCGGGAGGGCCTACGAGCAGTACTTC.

This clone was found a few times. The chain carries TRBV6-5 and TRBJ1-1; no firm D call. The CDR3 is made up of 15 amino acids. The germline CDR1 and CDR2 sequences are MNHEY and SVGAGI. V shed 0 bases and J shed 3 bases, with 11 bases lying between them. DNA for the CDR3: TGTGCCAGCAGTTACTCGGGTGAGGGTCACACTGAAGCTTTCTTT. It codes for CASSYSGEGHTEAFF.

This clone came up a few times. V is TRBV5-1 and J is TRBJ2-7; D remains unclear. CDR1 is SGHRS and CDR2 is YFSETQ in the germline V gene. V was pared by 0 bases and J by 2 bases, with 3 bases between. This CDR3 has 12 amino acids. The CDR3 region is CASSLGAYEQYF. The DNA for the CDR3 is TGCGCCAGCAGCTTGGGAGCCTACGAGCAGTACTTC.

This clone was seen once. The chain employs TRBV10-2 and TRBJ1-1; D is ambiguous. The CDR3 spans 13 residues. Trimming pared 3 bases from V and 1 base from J, leaving 6 bases between. Germline V CDR1 and CDR2: WSHSY, SAAADI. CDR3 DNA: TGCGCCAGCAGTGAACAGCAGAACACTGAAGCTTTCTTT. The encoded protein is CASSEQQNTEAFF.

V gene TRBV11-3 combines with J gene TRBJ2-3; D is perhaps TRBD2 (7 bases). This CDR3 spans 16 amino acids. Germline values: CDR1 SGHNT, CDR2 YENEEA. Trimming cost V 4 bases and J 3 bases, with 17 bases left between them. The CDR3 nucleotides read TGTGCCAGCAGCTCGTCGGGGGGCTATGTGACAGATACGCAGTATTTT. This gives the protein CASSSSGGYVTDTQYF.

The chain links TRBV12-3 or TRBV12-4 to TRBJ2-1; D possibly corresponds to TRBD1 (5 bases). This CDR3 region has 13 residues. The V end was cut by 3 bases, the J end by 6 bases, with 9 bases between. This chain's CDR3 is CASSLSGSNEQFF. The CDR3 DNA sequence: TGTGCCAGCAGTTTGTCAGGGTCCAATGAGCAGTTCTTC.

V usage is TRBV9 and J usage is TRBJ2-2; 11 nucleotides line up with TRBD1. Per the germline V gene, CDR1 is SGDLS and CDR2 is YYNGEE. This CDR3 region has 15 residues. Losses at the gene ends were 6 bases for V and 5 bases for J; bases not matched to a gene: 6. CDR3 DNA: TGTGCCAGCAACCCGGGACAGGGGGATACCGGGGAGCTGTTTTTT. Its protein is CASNPGQGDTGELFF.

The CDR3: CASSPSGGRETQYF. Written as DNA, the CDR3 is TGTGCCAGCAGTCCATCGGGGGGGCGAGAGACCCAGTACTTC. The chain employs TRBV28 and TRBJ2-5; 8 bases line up with TRBD2. Germline V CDR1 and CDR2: MDHEN, SYDVKM. Germline trimming cut 5 bases from V and 4 bases from J; bases unmatched to any gene: 6. The CDR3 is made up of 14 amino acids.

This clone came up a few times. The rearrangement uses TRBV5-1 and TRBJ2-7; no definite D call. Germline V gene data show CDR1 as SGHRS and CDR2 as YFSETQ. The CDR3 length is 15 residues. Trimming shortened V by 0 bases and J by 1 base, and 11 bases separated the two germline ends. The CDR3 loop is CASSLASLISYEQYF. The DNA for the CDR3 is TGCGCCAGCAGCTTGGCGAGCCTTATTTCCTACGAGCAGTACTTC.

Concerning this clone itself: The junction departs from germline at one end; a sequencing error may be responsible. The chain joins TRBV6-2 or TRBV6-3 to TRBJ1-1, with unresolved D. Germline assignment: CDR1 MNHEY and CDR2 SVGEGT. The CDR3 runs 15 residues. CDR3 protein: CASSYSNARRVSYRF. The CDR3 DNA reads as TGTGCCAGCAGTTACTCGAACGCCAGGCGGGTCTCTTATCGCTTT.

This sequence joins TRBV28 and TRBJ2-4; D not certain. The V gene's germline CDR1 is MDHEN and CDR2 SYDVKM. This CDR3 has 11 amino acids. V was clipped by 6 bases and J by 7 bases, with 7 bases between them. The DNA for the CDR3 is TGTGCCAGCAGCCTAGAGAACATTCAGTACTTC. Its translation: CASSLENIQYF.

The rearrangement joins TRBV7-3 to TRBJ2-1; 10 bases fit TRBD2. Looked up from germline, CDR1 is SGHTA and CDR2 is FQGTGA. The CDR3 consists of 16 residues. V lost 4 bases and J lost 4; bases outside the gene matches: 7. In DNA, the CDR3 is TGTGCCAGCAGCTCGTCTAGCGGGAGTGGGTACAATGAGCAGTTCTTC. Translated: CASSSSSGSGYNEQFF.

The chain joins TRBV19 to TRBJ1-1; TRBD1 is a possible D gene (6 bases). This CDR3 comprises 15 residues. The V end was cut by 2 bases, the J end by 1 base, with 11 bases between. Germline V gene lookup returns CDR1 LNHDA and CDR2 SQIVND (reference sequence). The CDR3 region has the DNA TGTGCCAGTAGTATACAGGGGTTGGCGAACACTGAAGCTTTCTTT. Amino acids: CASSIQGLANTEAFF.

This chain connects TRBV5-1 to TRBJ1-5; D possibly corresponds to TRBD1 (6 bases). Trimming took 0 bases from V and 6 from J, leaving 10 bases between them. There are 14 residues in the CDR3. CDR1 SGHRS and CDR2 YFSETQ come from the germline V gene. The DNA for the CDR3 is TGCGCCAGCAGCTTGGAAGGGGGATTTCAGCCCCAGCATTTT. Translation: CASSLEGGFQPQHF.

This chain uses TRBV5-4 with TRBJ2-7, with TRBD2 matching 9 bases. Per germline, CDR1 SGHNT and CDR2 YYREEE (reference sequence). V was pared by 0 bases and J by 3 bases, with 4 bases of the junction left unmatched. The CDR3 is 15 residues long. In nucleotides, the CDR3 is TGTGCCAGCAGCTTGGAACGCGGGGGGGGCTACGAGCAGTACTTC. Translating it yields CASSLERGGGYEQYF.

The chain couples TRBV7-3 to TRBJ2-1, with 10 nucleotides matching TRBD2. The CDR3 is 16 amino acids. Trimming removed 5 bases from V and 3 bases from J; junction bases left unmatched: 7. Germline loops: CDR1 SGHTA, CDR2 FQGTGA. As DNA, the CDR3 is TGTGCCAGCAGCGAAGCGGGGGGGCTTGACTACAATGAGCAGTTCTTC. Its protein product is CASSEAGGLDYNEQFF.

This rearrangement joins TRBV27 to TRBJ2-7; 8 nucleotides match TRBD1. This CDR3 spans 14 amino acids. The V gene's germline CDR1 is MNHEY and CDR2 SMNVEV (reference sequence). Losses at the gene ends were 8 bases for V and 2 bases for J; bases not matched to a gene: 8. CDR3 residues: CASLAGQGAYEQYF. The CDR3 nucleotides are TGTGCCAGCTTGGCCGGACAGGGCGCCTACGAGCAGTACTTC.

This sequence joins TRBV28 and TRBJ2-7, with TRBD2 identical over 8 bases. Unmatched junction bases numbered 8, after V lost 6 bases and J lost 1 base. This CDR3 spans 15 amino acids. Germline loops: CDR1 MDHEN, CDR2 SYDVKM. CDR3 in amino acids: CASRLGGEVSYEQYF. The CDR3 DNA is TGTGCCAGCAGGCTCGGGGGGGAGGTATCCTACGAGCAGTACTTC.

The chain combines TRBV27 with TRBJ1-4, with D maybe TRBD1 (6 bases). V lost 5 bases, J lost 0 bases, and 13 bases lay in between. CDR1 and CDR2 (germline): MNHEY, SMNVEV (reference sequence). This CDR3 is 16 amino acids long. This CDR3 is CASSVTWDTTNEKLFF. As DNA, the CDR3 is TGTGCCAGCAGTGTTACCTGGGACACAACTAATGAAAAACTGTTTTTT.

This sequence joins TRBV30 and TRBJ2-1; 9 bases are a match to TRBD2. The CDR3 contains 15 residues. CDR1 and CDR2 (germline): GTSNPN, SVGIG (reference sequence). V was clipped by 1 base and J by 6 bases; unmatched bases: 7. In DNA, the CDR3 is TGTGCCTGGAGTGCGGTAGCGGGAGTTCTCAATGAGCAGTTCTTC. It is translated as CAWSAVAGVLNEQFF.